The clone carrying this TCR beta chain was seen at least ten times. The entry originates in a study of T cells after yellow fever vaccination. This CDR3 is 15 amino acids long. Germline CDR1 and CDR2: SGHTA and FQGTGA. V gave up 2 bases and J gave up 3 bases, with 10 bases separating them. TCRdb used MiXCR to reprocess the 5' RACE reads, holding one entry per CDR3 protein. The sample consists of 200,000 to 300,000 distinct CDR3 sequences, around 3.5% of them appearing once. The chain couples TRBV7-3 to TRBJ2-2; D might be TRBD1 (6 bases). Sequenced here: PBMCs, sampled 15 days after the yellow fever booster vaccination. This TCR came from a man between 18 and 35 years old who received the YFV17D yellow fever vaccine. The CDR3 region is CASSLPRGDTGELFF. For the CDR3, the DNA is TGTGCCAGCAGCTTACCCAGGGGTGACACCGGGGAGCTGTTTTTT.